The 14 T cell receptor beta chains below all came from one sample that was sequenced in a study of blood T cell repertoires in COVID-19. Produced via immunoSEQ multiplex PCR; TCRdb's table is partial and in-frame only. The sample carries around 470,000 clones, around 91% recorded once. Sequenced sample: PBMCs or T cells enriched from blood (not recorded which). The receptors here all came from a man aged 18 to 30 who had recovered from COVID-19.

The chain recombines TRBV9 with TRBJ1-3; 7 bases fit TRBD1. The germline gives CDR1 SGDLS, CDR2 YYNGEE. The trim removed 3 bases at V and 0 bases at J, leaving 3 bases unmatched. The CDR3 has 15 residues. The CDR3 is CASSGRQGSGNTIYF. DNA of the CDR3: TGTGCCAGCAGCGGAAGACAGGGCTCTGGAAACACCATATATTTT.

This chain connects TRBV5-8 to TRBJ2-7; 9 nucleotides align to TRBD1. The germline gives CDR1 SGHTS, CDR2 YDEGEE. V lost 3 bases and J lost 6; bases outside the gene matches: 10. There are 15 residues in the CDR3. The CDR3, as DNA: TGTGCCAGCAGCTGGGATGGGACAGGGATCGGCGAGCAGTACTTC. As protein: CASSWDGTGIGEQYF.

The chain recombines TRBV27 with TRBJ2-1; 12 bases are a match to TRBD2. J was trimmed by 5 bases and V by 5 bases; bases with no gene match: 4. The CDR3 runs 15 residues. CDR1 is MNHEY and CDR2 is SMNVEV in the germline V gene (reference sequence). CDR3 region: CASSGLAGSNNEQFF. The CDR3 nucleotides read TGTGCCAGCAGTGGACTAGCGGGATCTAACAATGAGCAGTTCTTC.

The chain couples TRBV6-5 to TRBJ2-7; 8 bases line up with TRBD1. The J segment lost 6 bases and the V segment lost 4 bases, leaving 11 bases of the junction unmatched. Per the germline V gene, CDR1 is MNHEY and CDR2 is SVGAGI. The CDR3 is made up of 15 amino acids. This CDR3 is CASSSAGTGDSEQYF. The DNA of the CDR3 is TGTGCCAGCAGTTCCGCCGGGACAGGCGATTCCGAGCAGTACTTC.

The chain employs TRBV2 and TRBJ2-5; tentatively, D is TRBD2 (5 bases). Germline V gene sequence: CDR1 SNHLY, CDR2 FYNNEI. This CDR3 is built from 15 residues. V was trimmed by 2 bases and J by 4 bases, leaving 14 bases between them. The CDR3 region has the DNA TGTGCCAGCAGTGAACAATGGACCGAGGGAGAGACCCAGTACTTC. Protein: CASSEQWTEGETQYF.

The gene calls are TRBV5-4 and TRBJ2-1, with 7 bases matching TRBD1. Germline V gives CDR1 SGHNT, CDR2 YYREEE (reference sequence). This CDR3 has 15 residues. V shed 2 bases, J shed 4 bases, and the junction held 6 bases outside the gene matches. The CDR3 sequence: CASSLTGEFYNEQFF. DNA of the CDR3: TGTGCCAGCAGCTTAACAGGGGAATTTTACAATGAGCAGTTCTTC.

This chain uses TRBV7-9 with TRBJ1-2, with D tentatively TRBD1 (5 bases). V dropped 5 bases and J dropped 8 bases, with 15 bases sitting between them. CDR1 and CDR2 from the germline V gene are SEHNR and FQNEAQ (reference sequence). The CDR3 is 13 amino acids. The CDR3 sequence: CASSGAGSRGYTF. The DNA for the CDR3 is TGTGCCAGCAGCGGAGCAGGGTCTCGGGGCTACACCTTC.

The rearrangement joins TRBV27 to TRBJ1-4; D gene unclear. Trimming removed 2 bases at V and 0 bases at J, with 7 bases between. Germline V gene data show CDR1 as MNHEY and CDR2 as SMNVEV (reference sequence). This CDR3 comprises 15 residues. This CDR3 reads CASSLEGTTNEKLFF. CDR3 DNA: TGTGCCAGCAGTTTAGAGGGAACAACTAATGAAAAACTGTTTTTT.

This rearrangement joins TRBV5-1 to TRBJ2-1; TRBD2 agrees at 13 bases. Germline assignment: CDR1 SGHRS and CDR2 YFSETQ. The V gene end was trimmed by 7 bases and the J gene end by 2 bases; junction bases not matched to a gene: 3. The CDR3 runs to 15 residues. This CDR3 is CASGTSGDPYNEQFF. In nucleotides, the CDR3 is TGCGCCAGCGGGACTAGCGGGGATCCCTACAATGAGCAGTTCTTC.

V usage is TRBV30 and J usage is TRBJ1-4, with D maybe TRBD1 (6 bases). In germline, CDR1 is GTSNPN, CDR2 SVGIG (reference sequence). V was shortened by 4 bases and J by 7 bases, with 16 bases between the two germline ends. The CDR3 is made up of 14 amino acids. This CDR3 reads CAWTEGVVSEKLFF. CDR3 nucleotides: TGTGCCTGGACCGAGGGGGTGGTCAGTGAAAAACTGTTTTTT.

Only one count was recorded for this clone. The V and J genes are TRBV10-3 and TRBJ1-3; D gene unclear. This CDR3 has 16 amino acids. Trimming pared 0 bases from V and 2 bases from J, leaving 11 bases between. CDR1 and CDR2 (germline): ENHRY, SYGVKD. The CDR3 sequence is CAISESSGFAGNTIYF. In DNA, the CDR3 is TGTGCCATCAGTGAGTCGTCGGGGTTCGCTGGAAACACCATATATTTT.

This sequence joins TRBV2 and TRBJ1-2; 8 nucleotides align to TRBD1. This CDR3 contains 13 residues. Germline lookup yields CDR1 SNHLY and CDR2 FYNNEI. V lost 6 bases, J lost 3 bases, and 3 bases stayed unmatched. In nucleotides, the CDR3 is TGTGCCAGCAGCGGGGGACAGGACTATGGCTACACCTTC. This sequence encodes CASSGGQDYGYTF.

The rearrangement links TRBV9 to TRBJ2-1, with TRBD1 as a possible D gene (7 bases). Trimming removed 0 bases at V and 2 bases at J, with 12 bases between. Germline-derived CDR1 and CDR2 are SGDLS and YYNGEE. The CDR3 consists of 16 residues. CDR3 residues: CASSVGGDSTYNEQFF. The CDR3 coding sequence is TGTGCCAGCAGCGTAGGGGGGGACAGCACCTACAATGAGCAGTTCTTC.

The chain couples TRBV15 to TRBJ2-1; D unclear. V lost 1 base and J 7 bases, leaving 5 bases between the germline ends. Germline CDR1 and CDR2: LNHNV and YYDKDF (reference sequence). The CDR3 spans 12 residues. The CDR3 DNA is TGTGCCACCAGCAGAGTGCAGAATGAGCAGTTCTTC. Translation: CATSRVQNEQFF.